The 9 T cell receptor beta chains below were found in one sample sequenced in a study of liver allograft versus peripheral blood T cells. Study in general: Hepatic allograft T cell receptor repertoires were evaluated relative to those present in recipients' peripheral blood.

From the reads, TCRdb called clonotypes with MiXCR, one entry per CDR3 protein. The sample holds around 13,000 distinct CDR3 sequences; roughly 28% are singletons and the top ten take 2.2%. The receptor source for this set is a human patient who had a liver transplant. Some T cells may originate from the graft donor.

This clonotype was found a few times. The chain couples TRBV14 to TRBJ2-7; perhaps D is TRBD1 or TRBD2 (5 bases each). This CDR3 region has 12 residues. The V gene's germline CDR1 is SGHDN and CDR2 FVKESK. The V end lost 6 bases, the J end lost 3 bases, and 9 bases lay between the germline ends. The DNA of the CDR3 is TGTGCCAGCAGAGGGGACGGCTACGAGCAGTACTTC. Its protein is CASRGDGYEQYF.

By sample share, this clonotype is medium-sized. The J gene is TRBJ1-5, the V gene TRBV10-3, with D unclear. The CDR3 length is 15 residues. Looked up from germline, CDR1 is ENHRY and CDR2 is SYGVKD. The V end was cut by 3 bases, the J end by 0 bases, with 9 bases between. In DNA form, the CDR3 reads TGTGCCATCAGTGATACTGGGTATAGCAATCAGCCCCAGCATTTT. Translating gives CAISDTGYSNQPQHF.

This clonotype is termed medium-sized (0.01 to 0.1%). The rearrangement links TRBV24-1 to TRBJ2-3; unclear D gene. The CDR3 length is 13 residues. Trimming took off 5 bases at V and 4 bases at J, with 9 bases between the two ends. Per germline, CDR1 KGHDR and CDR2 SFDVKD. CDR3 amino acids: CATSGMEADTQYF. Here the CDR3 DNA reads TGTGCCACCAGTGGTATGGAAGCAGATACGCAGTATTTT.

Relative to its sample, this clonotype is medium-sized. The CDR3, as DNA: TGTGCCACCAGTCTACAGGGGGCTAGCACTAATGAAAAACTGTTTTTT. Amino acid sequence: CATSLQGASTNEKLFF. The chain links TRBV24-1 to TRBJ1-4, with 9 bases aligning to TRBD1. CDR1 is KGHDR, CDR2 SFDVKD, per germline. V was pared by 6 bases and J by 2 bases, with 6 bases of the junction left unmatched. The CDR3 is made up of 16 amino acids.

This clonotype came up a few times. The genes are TRBV5-6 and TRBJ2-7; 9 bases are a match to TRBD1. Germline trimming cut 2 bases from V and 6 bases from J; bases unmatched to any gene: 9. Looked up from germline, CDR1 is SGHDT and CDR2 is YYEEEE. CDR3 length: 15 residues. Here the CDR3 DNA reads TGTGCCAGCAGCTTTACCGGGACAGGGCTGTCCGAGCAGTACTTC. Its translation is CASSFTGTGLSEQYF.

This clonotype was seen only a few times. The chain carries TRBV18 and TRBJ1-5, with a possible D match to TRBD1 (5 bases). V shed 3 bases and J shed 6 bases, with 15 bases lying between them. CDR1 and CDR2 (germline): KGHSH, LQKENI. This CDR3 has 15 amino acids. Written as DNA, the CDR3 is TGTGCCAGCTCACCCCGGCAGGGCGAGGGTCAGCCCCAGCATTTT. Its translation is CASSPRQGEGQPQHF.

This clonotype is labeled medium-sized (0.01 to 0.1%). The V gene is TRBV29-1, the J gene TRBJ2-7; D remains ambiguous. Germline-derived CDR1 and CDR2 are SQVTM and ANQGSEA. V lost 4 bases, J lost 3 bases, and 4 bases lay in between. This CDR3 has 10 residues. The CDR3 loop is CSVADYEQYF. The CDR3, as DNA: TGCAGCGTTGCGGACTACGAGCAGTACTTC.

The chain is built from TRBV18 and TRBJ1-1, with D maybe TRBD1 (5 bases). CDR1 KGHSH and CDR2 LQKENI come from the germline V gene. V dropped 3 bases and J dropped 3 bases, with 17 bases sitting between them. This CDR3 has 16 residues. Here the CDR3 reads CASSPADGGVDTEAFF. The CDR3 nucleotides read TGTGCCAGCTCACCCGCAGACGGGGGTGTGGACACTGAAGCTTTCTTT.

This chain links TRBV29-1 with TRBJ2-2, with a possible D match to TRBD1 (5 bases). Germline CDR1 SQVTM, CDR2 ANQGSEA. V was shortened by 6 bases and J by 1 base, with 9 bases between the two germline ends. The CDR3 length is 13 residues. CDR3 bases: TGCAGCGTCGCCGGACAGAACACCGGGGAGCTGTTTTTT. Translating it yields CSVAGQNTGELFF.